These 11 T cell receptor beta chains originate from one sample sequenced in a study of radiotherapy plus CTLA-4 blockade in lung cancer. Clones were sequenced by immunoSEQ multiplex PCR, and TCRdb holds only the in-frame ones, with some missing. The sample includes about 98,000 clones, around 86% of them seen just once. The sequences come from peripheral blood, collected from a patient treated with radiotherapy plus ipilimumab. These receptors were obtained from a human donor with non-small cell lung cancer who had a partial response to radiotherapy plus ipilimumab.

The V gene is TRBV2, the J gene TRBJ1-5; D not certain. Germline V lookup: CDR1 SNHLY, CDR2 FYNNEI. There are 11 residues in the CDR3. Trimming removed 6 bases at V and 5 bases at J, with 5 bases between. The CDR3 here is CASRIDQPQHF. For the CDR3, the DNA is TGTGCCAGCAGAATAGATCAGCCCCAGCATTTT.

V is TRBV7-8 and J is TRBJ2-3, with 7 bases fitting TRBD1. This CDR3 has 16 residues. Per the germline V gene, CDR1 is SGHVS and CDR2 is FQNEAQ. V dropped 6 bases and J dropped 0; count of bases not matched to a gene: 9. CDR3 DNA: TGTGCCAGCAGACGAACAGGGGAATGGAGCACAGATACGCAGTATTTT. Protein: CASRRTGEWSTDTQYF.

The J gene is TRBJ1-3, the V gene TRBV9; 9 positions match TRBD1. The CDR3 is 17 residues long. CDR1 is SGDLS and CDR2 is YYNGEE in the germline V gene. Trimming at V came to 4 bases and at J to 1 base, leaving 9 bases not matched to a gene. This chain's CDR3 is CASSPRPDRGSGNTIYF. The CDR3 DNA sequence: TGTGCCAGCAGCCCCAGACCGGACAGGGGATCTGGAAACACCATATATTTT. Complete variable domain (other parts from reference TRBV9 and TRBJ1-3): DSGVTQTPKHLITATGQRVTLRCSPRSGDLSVYWYQQSLDQGLQFLIQYYNGEERAKGNILERFSAQQFPDLHSELNLSSLELGDSALYFCASSPRPDRGSGNTIYFGEGSWLTVV.

This clone was counted once. The chain recombines TRBV19 with TRBJ1-2; D unresolved. V lost 5 bases and J 2 bases, leaving 12 bases between the germline ends. Germline-derived CDR1 and CDR2 are LNHDA and SQIVND (reference sequence). The CDR3 is 14 amino acids. The CDR3 loop reads CASSVTSSNYGYTF. The CDR3 DNA follows: TGTGCCAGTAGTGTCACATCATCAAACTATGGCTACACCTTC.

In nucleotides, the CDR3 is TGTGCCAGCAGCTCCCGGGGGGGGAGCTCCTACAATGAGCAGTTCTTC. It yields the protein CASSSRGGSSYNEQFF. This rearrangement joins TRBV7-2 to TRBJ2-1, with 8 bases matching TRBD2. Germline V CDR1 and CDR2: SGHTA, FQGNSA. The length of the CDR3 is 16 residues. Unmatched junction bases numbered 5, after V lost 4 bases and J lost 0 bases.

V gene TRBV5-1 combines with J gene TRBJ2-1; D possibly corresponds to TRBD2 (5 bases). This CDR3 is 16 amino acids long. Germline V gives CDR1 SGHRS, CDR2 YFSETQ. The germline V and J ends were trimmed by 4 bases and 4 bases, with 18 bases remaining between them. In DNA form, the CDR3 reads TGCGCCAGCAGCCCCGGGGAACGGGCCTCATACAATGAGCAGTTCTTC. It is translated as CASSPGERASYNEQFF.

V usage is TRBV5-1 and J usage is TRBJ2-1, with TRBD2 matching 12 bases. CDR1 SGHRS and CDR2 YFSETQ come from the germline V gene. J gave up 7 bases and V 5 bases, and 4 bases lay outside the gene matches. This CDR3 region has 14 residues. CDR3 in amino acids: CASRTSGSRNEQFF. In DNA, the CDR3 is TGCGCCAGCAGGACTAGCGGGAGTCGAAATGAGCAGTTCTTC.

The chain joins TRBV11-2 to TRBJ2-1, with D possibly TRBD2 on 5 matching bases. The V end was cut by 7 bases, the J end by 0 bases, with 16 bases between. Germline V gene sequence: CDR1 SGHAT, CDR2 FQNNGV. The CDR3 covers 16 residues. The CDR3 DNA follows: TGTGCCAGCATCCAAGGAGGTACGGTCTCCTACAATGAGCAGTTCTTC. It yields the protein CASIQGGTVSYNEQFF.

This sequence joins TRBV11-2 and TRBJ1-1; D is possibly TRBD1 (5 bases). V was shortened by 6 bases and J by 5 bases, with 16 bases between the two germline ends. CDR3 size: 14 residues. Germline assignment: CDR1 SGHAT and CDR2 FQNNGV. Here the CDR3 reads CASSRGEVRTEAFF. The CDR3 bases are TGTGCCAGCAGTCGGGGGGAGGTTCGTACTGAAGCTTTCTTT.

V is TRBV5-1 and J is TRBJ2-1; TRBD2 matches at 7 bases. The germline V gene encodes CDR1 SGHRS and CDR2 YFSETQ. CDR3 length equals 18 residues. V was clipped by 0 bases and J by 3 bases; unmatched bases: 12. The CDR3 spells CASSLDPPVAGVYNEQFF. The CDR3 nucleotides are TGCGCCAGCAGCTTGGACCCTCCTGTGGCGGGAGTCTACAATGAGCAGTTCTTC.

The chain has TRBV7-2 and TRBJ2-7; D is possibly TRBD2 (8 bases). This CDR3 has 15 amino acids. CDR1 is SGHTA and CDR2 is FQGNSA in the germline V gene. V was pared by 5 bases and J by 0 bases, with 14 bases between. CDR3 in amino acids: CASSRGGTVSYEQYF. CDR3 sequence (DNA): TGTGCCAGCAGCCGGGGGGGGACAGTCTCCTACGAGCAGTACTTC. Full variable domain (remainder filled in from reference TRBV7-2 and TRBJ2-7): GAGVSQSPSNKVTEKGKDVELRCDPISGHTALYWYRQSLGQGLEFLIYFQGNSAPDKSGLPSDRFSAERTGGSVSTLTIQRTQQEDSAVYLCASSRGGTVSYEQYFGPGTRLTVT.